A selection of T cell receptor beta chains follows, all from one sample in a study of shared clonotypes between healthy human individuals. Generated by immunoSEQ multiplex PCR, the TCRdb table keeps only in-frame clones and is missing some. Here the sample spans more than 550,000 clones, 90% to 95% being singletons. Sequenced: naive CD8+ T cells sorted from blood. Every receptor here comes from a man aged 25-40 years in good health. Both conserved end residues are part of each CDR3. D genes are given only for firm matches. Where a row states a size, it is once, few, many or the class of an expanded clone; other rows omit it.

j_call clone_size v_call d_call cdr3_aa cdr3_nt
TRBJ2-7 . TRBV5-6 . CASSFGASVFYEQYF TGTGCCAGCAGCTTTGGGGCTAGCGTATTCTACGAGCAGTACTTC
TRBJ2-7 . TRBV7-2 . CASSLAVGGYEQYF TGTGCCAGCAGCTTAGCGGTGGGAGGCTACGAGCAGTACTTC
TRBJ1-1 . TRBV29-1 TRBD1 CSVWRQGTEAFF TGCAGCGTTTGGAGACAGGGCACTGAAGCTTTCTTT
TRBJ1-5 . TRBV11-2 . CASSLAFRLGQPQHF TGTGCCAGCAGCTTAGCATTCCGGCTAGGTCAGCCCCAGCATTTT
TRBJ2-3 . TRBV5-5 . CASSLAVGSENTDTQYF TGTGCCAGCAGCTTGGCCGTAGGTAGCGAGAACACAGATACGCAGTATTTT
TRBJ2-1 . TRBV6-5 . CASSYTGSSYNEQFF TGTGCCAGCAGTTACACAGGGAGCTCCTACAATGAGCAGTTCTTC
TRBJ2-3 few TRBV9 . CASSVGFTDTQYF TGTGCCAGCAGCGTAGGGTTTACAGATACGCAGTATTTT
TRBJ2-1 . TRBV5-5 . CASSLEGQGYYNEQFF TGTGCCAGCAGCTTGGAGGGGCAGGGGTATTACAATGAGCAGTTCTTC
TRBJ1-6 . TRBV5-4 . CASSFGSDSPLHF TGTGCCAGCAGCTTTGGCAGTGATTCACCCCTCCACTTT
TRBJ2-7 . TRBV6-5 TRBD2 CASRSGPYLYEQYF TGTGCCAGCCGTAGCGGGCCCTACCTCTATGAGCAGTACTTC
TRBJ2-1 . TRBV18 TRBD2 CASSPGTRDGNEQFF TGTGCCAGCTCACCAGGGACTAGGGACGGGAATGAGCAGTTCTTC
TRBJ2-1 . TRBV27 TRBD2 CASSLLAGADYNEQFF TGTGCCAGCAGTTTATTAGCGGGAGCGGACTACAATGAGCAGTTCTTC
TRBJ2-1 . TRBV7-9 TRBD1 CASFRDSSYNEQFF TGTGCCAGTTTCCGGGACAGCTCCTACAATGAGCAGTTCTTC
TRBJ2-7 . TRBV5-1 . CASSLVASEDEQYF TGCGCCAGCAGCTTGGTGGCTAGCGAGGACGAGCAGTACTTC
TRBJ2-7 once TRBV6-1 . CASSRQENSYEQYF TGTGCCAGCAGCAGACAGGAAAACTCCTACGAGCAGTACTTC
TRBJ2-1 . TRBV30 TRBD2 CAWSGLASGRVPISYNEQFF TGTGCCTGGAGTGGTCTGGCTAGCGGGAGGGTTCCTATTTCCTACAATGAGCAGTTCTTC
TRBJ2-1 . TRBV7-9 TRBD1 CASLAGGSYNEQFF TGTGCCAGCTTGGCAGGGGGCTCCTACAATGAGCAGTTCTTC
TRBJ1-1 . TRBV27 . CASSLRGHDGRLAFF TGTGCCAGCAGTTTACGGGGGCACGACGGCAGGTTAGCTTTCTTT
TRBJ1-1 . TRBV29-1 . CSVEDPEQGLAFF TGCAGCGTTGAAGACCCCGAACAGGGATTGGCTTTCTTT
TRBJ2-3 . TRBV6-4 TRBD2 CASSALAASTDTQYF TGTGCCAGCAGTGCCCTAGCGGCCAGCACAGATACGCAGTATTTT
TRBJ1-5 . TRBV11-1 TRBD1 CAGTDRDGQPQHF TGTGCCGGGACCGACAGGGATGGTCAGCCCCAGCATTTT
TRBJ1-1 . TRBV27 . CASSFGLVTEAFF TGTGCCAGCAGTTTTGGGCTAGTGACTGAAGCTTTCTTT
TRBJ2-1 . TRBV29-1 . CSVDLDYNEQFF TGCAGCGTTGATTTGGACTACAATGAGCAGTTCTTC
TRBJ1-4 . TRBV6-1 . CASSEWGWANEKLFF TGTGCCAGCAGTGAATGGGGGTGGGCTAATGAAAAACTGTTTTTT